This T cell receptor (beta chain) was retrieved from a study of cytomegalovirus exposure and HLA in healthy donors. Regarding donors, all were healthy bone marrow donors. This clone was observed once. The antigen is undetermined. Researchers ran the PCR with 60 Vbeta and 13 Jbeta primers. Clones were read by immunoSEQ multiplex PCR, and TCRdb kept only the in-frame ones, dropping some. This table has about 190,000 clones, under 85% appearing once. Study-level points and caveats: The authors excluded some V segments, including TRBV6-2 and TRBV6-3, as indistinguishable.

Trimming cost V 4 bases and J 5 bases; bases outside gene matches: 9. Germline CDR1 is GTSNPN and CDR2 is SVGIG (reference sequence). There are 15 residues in the CDR3. Material: PBMCs. This receptor was identified in a woman aged 45-59 years in good health and CMV-seropositive. The chain has TRBV30 and TRBJ1-2, with TRBD1 matching over 11 bases. In DNA form, the CDR3 reads TGTGCCTGGAAAGCCCTGGACAGGGGGCAATATGGCTACACCTTC. Translation gives CAWKALDRGQYGYTF.